This passage covers 5 T cell receptor beta chains from one sample sequenced in a study of cytomegalovirus exposure and HLA in healthy donors. The protocol was immunoSEQ multiplex PCR, while the TCRdb copy is restricted to in-frame clones and leaves out a portion. The table lists about 190,000 clones, about 82% of them singletons. Sequencing was carried out using PBMCs. The receptors were gathered from a woman between 18 and 30 years old in good health and CMV-seronegative.

The J gene is TRBJ2-7, the V gene TRBV11-3; 7 bases line up with TRBD1. The CDR3 sequence is 14 residues long. Germline values: CDR1 SGHNT, CDR2 YENEEA. V lost 4 bases and J lost 0; bases outside the gene matches: 3. CDR3 in DNA: TGTGCCAGCAGCTCCCGGGACAGCTCCTACGAGCAGTACTTC. Translation gives CASSSRDSSYEQYF.

This chain joins TRBV9 and TRBJ2-1, with 11 bases identical to TRBD2. Losses at the gene ends were 5 bases for V and 9 bases for J; bases not matched to a gene: 19. This CDR3 has 18 residues. Looked up from germline, CDR1 is SGDLS and CDR2 is YYNGEE. Written as DNA, the CDR3 is TGTGCCAGCAGTGATTCCATCAGTAGCGGGGGGGCGGATGTTGAGCAGTTCTTC. Protein product: CASSDSISSGGADVEQFF. The entire variable domain, with the rest obtained from reference TRBV9 and TRBJ2-1, is as follows: DSGVTQTPKHLITATGQRVTLRCSPRSGDLSVYWYQQSLDQGLQFLIQYYNGEERAKGNILERFSAQQFPDLHSELNLSSLELGDSALYFCASSDSISSGGADVEQFFGPGTRLTVL.

V usage is TRBV5-1 and J usage is TRBJ2-3, with 7 nucleotides matching TRBD1. The germline gives CDR1 SGHRS, CDR2 YFSETQ. Unmatched junction bases numbered 8, after V lost 0 bases and J lost 10 bases. The CDR3 consists of 14 residues. The CDR3 loop is CASSLDVGQASQYF. For the CDR3, the DNA is TGCGCCAGCAGCTTGGACGTCGGACAGGCCTCGCAGTATTTT.

This clone was counted a few times. V and J are TRBV5-4 and TRBJ1-1; the match to TRBD1 covers 7 bases. This CDR3 region has 13 residues. V was pared by 4 bases and J by 0 bases, with 0 bases of the junction left unmatched. CDR1 is SGHNT, CDR2 YYREEE, per germline (reference sequence). The CDR3 loop reads CASSDRVNTEAFF. The DNA of the CDR3 is TGTGCCAGCAGCGACAGGGTGAACACTGAAGCTTTCTTT.

In nucleotides, the CDR3 is TGTGCCAGCAGCTTCCCGACAGGGGGGACTAACTATGGCTACACCTTC. This sequence encodes CASSFPTGGTNYGYTF. The chain couples TRBV5-4 to TRBJ1-2, with 9 nucleotides matching TRBD1. The germline V gene has CDR1 SGHNT and CDR2 YYREEE (reference sequence). This CDR3 has 16 amino acids. The J segment lost 0 bases and the V segment lost 2 bases, leaving 5 bases of the junction unmatched.